This TCR beta chain was obtained from a study of blood T cells in healthy people across ages. V was clipped by 10 bases and J by 0 bases, with 12 bases between them. The CDR3 extends over 13 amino acids. Germline CDR1 LGHNA, CDR2 YNFKEQ. The use of a sample-barcoded 5' primer and a J-beta primer mix characterized a second PCR of 7 to 11 cycles. TCRdb reprocessed the 5' RACE reads with MiXCR, giving one entry per CDR3 protein. The sample carries fewer than 700,000 distinct CDR3 sequences, 40% to 50% recorded once. The receptor was isolated from a man older than 75 in good health. This chain links TRBV4-2 with TRBJ1-1, with TRBD1 as a possible D gene (5 bases). The sequenced material came from blood. The CDR3 DNA reads as TGTGCCACCCTCGGGACTATGAACACTGAAGCTTTCTTT. It codes for CATLGTMNTEAFF.